These 22 T cell receptor beta chains came from one sample sequenced in a study of patients and donors after allogeneic stem cell transplantation. MiXCR, applied by TCRdb to the RT-PCR reads, yields one record per CDR3 protein. The sample includes about 150,000 distinct CDR3 sequences, about 24% seen only once; the top ten take 26%. The sample consisted of blood, either unsorted or a sorted T cell fraction (not recorded which). These receptors were taken from a human donor who was either an allogeneic HSCT recipient or a stem cell or donor lymphocyte infusion donor (not recorded which). It is not recorded whose cells these are; they may come from a transplant donor.

This chain uses TRBV3-1 with TRBJ2-1; no firm D call. Germline CDR1 reads LGHDT; CDR2 reads YNNKEL (reference sequence). The CDR3 runs to 12 residues. Trimming stripped 5 bases from V and 10 bases from J, with 12 bases between. The CDR3, as DNA: TGTGCCAGCAGCTTCCTTGATCAGGAGCAGTTCTTC. Translating it yields CASSFLDQEQFF.

The chain combines TRBV24-1 with TRBJ1-5; D is unclear. Germline assignment: CDR1 KGHDR and CDR2 SFDVKD. Trimming took 0 bases from V and 0 from J, leaving 2 bases between them. The CDR3 spans 14 residues. The CDR3 protein is CATSDLVSNQPQHF. The CDR3 nucleotides are TGTGCCACCAGTGATTTGGTTAGCAATCAGCCCCAGCATTTT.

There are a few counts of this clonotype. The chain recombines TRBV9 with TRBJ1-5, with 7 bases aligning to TRBD1. J gave up 2 bases and V 1 base, and 3 bases lay outside the gene matches. Germline values: CDR1 SGDLS, CDR2 YYNGEE. This CDR3 is built from 15 residues. The CDR3: CASSVQGDGNQPQHF. For the CDR3, the DNA is TGTGCCAGCAGCGTACAGGGGGACGGCAATCAGCCCCAGCATTTT.

The CDR3 DNA reads TGCAGCGTTGAAGTACCGGCCGGGTCCCTTCAGCAGTTCTTC. Protein: CSVEVPAGSLQQFF. This chain uses TRBV29-1 with TRBJ2-1; D is undetermined. With 1 base removed from V and 11 bases from J, the gap between germline ends came to 18 bases. CDR3 length: 14 amino acids. From germline, CDR1 is SQVTM and CDR2 ANQGSEA.

The V gene is TRBV30, the J gene TRBJ2-3, with 8 bases that match TRBD2. The germline V gene encodes CDR1 GTSNPN and CDR2 SVGIG (reference sequence). Trimming cost V 2 bases and J 5 bases; bases outside gene matches: 3. This CDR3 spans 13 amino acids. CDR3 DNA: TGTGCCTGGAGTCCGGGGGGGCAAGATACGCAGTATTTT. This codes for CAWSPGGQDTQYF.

The J gene is TRBJ2-4, the V gene TRBV24-1; 8 bases fit TRBD2. CDR3 size: 11 residues. V was clipped by 12 bases and J by 7 bases; unmatched bases: 4. The V gene's germline CDR1 is KGHDR and CDR2 SFDVKD. The CDR3 sequence is CAAGTSNIQYF. CDR3 nucleotide sequence: TGTGCCGCCGGGACTAGTAACATTCAGTACTTC.

This chain links TRBV5-1 with TRBJ1-1, with TRBD1 matching 8 bases. This CDR3 region has 15 residues. Losses at the gene ends were 4 bases for V and 11 bases for J; bases not matched to a gene: 16. Looked up from germline, CDR1 is SGHRS and CDR2 is YFSETQ. The CDR3 here is CASSPDGLRGRGAFF. DNA of the CDR3: TGCGCCAGCAGCCCTGATGGACTCAGGGGGCGCGGGGCTTTCTTT.

The chain couples TRBV12-3 or TRBV12-4 to TRBJ2-2, with D perhaps matching TRBD2 (5 bases). This CDR3 spans 17 amino acids. Trimming cost V 6 bases and J 1 base, with 18 bases left between them. As DNA, the CDR3 is TGTGCCAGCAGCCCTGCGTATCGCCGGGGGAACACCGGGGAGCTGTTTTTT. It encodes CASSPAYRRGNTGELFF.

This clonotype has a count of ten or more. The chain links TRBV18 to TRBJ1-1, with TRBD1 matching 9 bases. The germline gives CDR1 KGHSH, CDR2 LQKENI. Trimming took 3 bases from V and 10 from J; bases not matched to a gene: 12. The CDR3 extends over 15 amino acids. CDR3: CASSPRYGTGKGAFF. The CDR3 DNA is TGTGCCAGCTCACCGCGGTACGGGACAGGGAAGGGAGCTTTCTTT.

Regarding this clonotype: Relative to the germline gene, one junction end is altered; a read error may explain this. This sequence joins TRBV10-3 and TRBJ1-6, with 8 bases fitting TRBD1. CDR1 is ENHRY, CDR2 SYGVKD, per germline. The CDR3 is 13 amino acids. The CDR3 reads CAIRTGDNSPLLF. The CDR3 nucleotides are TGTGCCATCAGGACAGGGGACAATTCACCCCTCCTCTTT.

The V call is TRBV12-3 or TRBV12-4, the J call TRBJ1-2; TRBD1 might be the D (6 bases). This CDR3 spans 14 amino acids. V was cut by 6 bases and J by 4 bases, with 15 bases left in between. CDR3 DNA sequence: TGTGCCAGCAGCCCACTGGGGGCGGGCTATGGCTACACCTTC. Its translation: CASSPLGAGYGYTF.

This clonotype was counted only a few times. The chain joins TRBV7-2 to TRBJ1-1; TRBD1 matches 7 bases. With 5 bases clipped from V and 0 bases from J, the junction kept 6 bases outside the gene matches. Germline V gene data show CDR1 as SGHTA and CDR2 as FQGNSA. CDR3 length: 15 amino acids. In nucleotides, the CDR3 is TGTGCCAGCAGCGAACAGGGGCGAATGAACACTGAAGCTTTCTTT. Its translation: CASSEQGRMNTEAFF.

The rearrangement uses TRBV11-2 and TRBJ2-1; D is perhaps TRBD2 (5 bases). V lost 7 bases and J 4 bases, leaving 11 bases between the germline ends. Germline V CDR1 and CDR2: SGHAT, FQNNGV. This CDR3 has 13 amino acids. The CDR3 loop reads CASKRTPYNEQFF. The CDR3 region has the DNA TGTGCCAGCAAGCGGACGCCATACAATGAGCAGTTCTTC.

This clonotype was seen a single time. J is TRBJ1-2 and V is TRBV25-1; D not certain. V shed 2 bases and J shed 8 bases, with 12 bases lying between them. Germline V gene sequence: CDR1 MGHDK, CDR2 SYGVNS. This CDR3 comprises 13 residues. The CDR3 loop reads CASSEAGPGGYTF. The CDR3 DNA reads TGTGCCAGCAGTGAAGCCGGCCCCGGCGGCTACACCTTC.

This clonotype turned up a few times. The chain couples TRBV5-1 to TRBJ2-3; 13 bases align to TRBD2. The CDR3 is 18 amino acids. The junction had 4 bases not matched to a gene; V was cut back by 0 bases and J by 0 bases. Germline V CDR1 and CDR2: SGHRS, YFSETQ. The CDR3 loop is CASSLVGLAGTSTDTQYF. The CDR3 DNA sequence: TGCGCCAGCAGCTTGGTGGGACTAGCGGGAACCAGCACAGATACGCAGTATTTT.

The chain employs TRBV10-2 and TRBJ2-5; D assignment may be TRBD1 or TRBD2 (5 bases each). V lost 3 bases to trimming and J lost 0 bases, with 8 bases between them. The length of the CDR3 is 14 residues. Germline CDR1 is WSHSY and CDR2 is SAAADI. The DNA for the CDR3 is TGCGCCAGCAGTGAATTGGGGGACCAAGAGACCCAGTACTTC. Protein: CASSELGDQETQYF.

The chain recombines TRBV6-5 with TRBJ2-1; D not certain. V was pared by 2 bases and J by 4 bases, with 6 bases between. Germline CDR1 is MNHEY and CDR2 is SVGAGI. The CDR3 covers 13 residues. The CDR3 loop reads CASSYDGYNEQFF. CDR3 nucleotide sequence: TGTGCCAGCAGTTACGACGGGTACAATGAGCAGTTCTTC.

This clonotype showed up just a few times. V gene TRBV12-3 or TRBV12-4 combines with J gene TRBJ2-3; TRBD2 agrees at 9 bases. Germline trimming cut 8 bases from V and 0 bases from J; bases unmatched to any gene: 9. The CDR3 runs to 16 residues. The CDR3, as DNA: TGTGCCAGCTTATTAGCGGGGGACCTTAGCACAGATACGCAGTATTTT. Translating it yields CASLLAGDLSTDTQYF.

The chain is built from TRBV12-3 or TRBV12-4 and TRBJ1-3; TRBD1 is a possible D gene (5 bases). The CDR3 contains 15 residues. Between the trimmed V and J ends, which lost 8 bases and 4 bases, there was a span of 18 bases. CDR3 sequence reads: CASGEWGPSGNTIYF. CDR3 DNA sequence: TGTGCCAGCGGTGAATGGGGCCCCTCAGGAAACACCATATATTTT.

The V and J genes are TRBV6-5 and TRBJ2-7, with D perhaps TRBD1 (5 bases). V was clipped by 5 bases and J by 1 base, with 12 bases between them. The CDR3 covers 14 residues. The germline V gene encodes CDR1 MNHEY and CDR2 SVGAGI. DNA of the CDR3: TGTGCCAGCAGTCCTTCTCAGGGATCCTACGAGCAGTACTTC. Residues: CASSPSQGSYEQYF.

CDR3 loop: CASSLGQMNSPLHF. CDR3 bases: TGTGCCAGCAGCTTGGGTCAGATGAATTCACCCCTCCACTTT. This sequence joins TRBV7-8 and TRBJ1-6; no definite D call. From germline, CDR1 is SGHVS and CDR2 FQNEAQ. The CDR3 spans 14 residues. Trimming took off 3 bases at V and 7 bases at J, with 10 bases between the two ends.

The rearrangement links TRBV29-1 to TRBJ2-3, with 8 bases that match TRBD1. Unmatched junction bases numbered 10, after V lost 5 bases and J lost 3 bases. The CDR3 has 15 amino acids. Germline V lookup: CDR1 SQVTM, CDR2 ANQGSEA. The CDR3 sequence is CSVFLTDRVTDTQYF. As DNA, the CDR3 is TGCAGCGTTTTCCTTACGGACAGGGTGACAGATACGCAGTATTTT.